This entry features one T cell receptor (beta chain) sequence. Its antigen is unidentified. The study ran its PCR with 60 Vbeta and 13 Jbeta primers. The method was immunoSEQ multiplex PCR; TCRdb's version includes in-frame clones alone and lacks a portion of them. This sample has more than 200,000 clones, with around 83% found just once. This specimen belongs to a study of cytomegalovirus exposure and HLA in healthy donors. Findings of the study overall: As immune exposure information, only CMV serostatus was available.

Per the germline V gene, CDR1 is SGHKS and CDR2 is YYEKEE (reference sequence). The CDR3 has 14 residues. Losses at the gene ends were 2 bases for V and 14 bases for J; bases not matched to a gene: 7. The receptor comes from a girl aged 5 to 17 in good health and CMV-seronegative. This chain uses TRBV5-5 with TRBJ2-3, with TRBD2 matching over 14 bases. Sequenced input: PBMCs. In nucleotides, the CDR3 is TGTGCCAGCAGCTTCGGGACTAGCGGGGGACGTACGTATTTT. Residues: CASSFGTSGGRTYF.